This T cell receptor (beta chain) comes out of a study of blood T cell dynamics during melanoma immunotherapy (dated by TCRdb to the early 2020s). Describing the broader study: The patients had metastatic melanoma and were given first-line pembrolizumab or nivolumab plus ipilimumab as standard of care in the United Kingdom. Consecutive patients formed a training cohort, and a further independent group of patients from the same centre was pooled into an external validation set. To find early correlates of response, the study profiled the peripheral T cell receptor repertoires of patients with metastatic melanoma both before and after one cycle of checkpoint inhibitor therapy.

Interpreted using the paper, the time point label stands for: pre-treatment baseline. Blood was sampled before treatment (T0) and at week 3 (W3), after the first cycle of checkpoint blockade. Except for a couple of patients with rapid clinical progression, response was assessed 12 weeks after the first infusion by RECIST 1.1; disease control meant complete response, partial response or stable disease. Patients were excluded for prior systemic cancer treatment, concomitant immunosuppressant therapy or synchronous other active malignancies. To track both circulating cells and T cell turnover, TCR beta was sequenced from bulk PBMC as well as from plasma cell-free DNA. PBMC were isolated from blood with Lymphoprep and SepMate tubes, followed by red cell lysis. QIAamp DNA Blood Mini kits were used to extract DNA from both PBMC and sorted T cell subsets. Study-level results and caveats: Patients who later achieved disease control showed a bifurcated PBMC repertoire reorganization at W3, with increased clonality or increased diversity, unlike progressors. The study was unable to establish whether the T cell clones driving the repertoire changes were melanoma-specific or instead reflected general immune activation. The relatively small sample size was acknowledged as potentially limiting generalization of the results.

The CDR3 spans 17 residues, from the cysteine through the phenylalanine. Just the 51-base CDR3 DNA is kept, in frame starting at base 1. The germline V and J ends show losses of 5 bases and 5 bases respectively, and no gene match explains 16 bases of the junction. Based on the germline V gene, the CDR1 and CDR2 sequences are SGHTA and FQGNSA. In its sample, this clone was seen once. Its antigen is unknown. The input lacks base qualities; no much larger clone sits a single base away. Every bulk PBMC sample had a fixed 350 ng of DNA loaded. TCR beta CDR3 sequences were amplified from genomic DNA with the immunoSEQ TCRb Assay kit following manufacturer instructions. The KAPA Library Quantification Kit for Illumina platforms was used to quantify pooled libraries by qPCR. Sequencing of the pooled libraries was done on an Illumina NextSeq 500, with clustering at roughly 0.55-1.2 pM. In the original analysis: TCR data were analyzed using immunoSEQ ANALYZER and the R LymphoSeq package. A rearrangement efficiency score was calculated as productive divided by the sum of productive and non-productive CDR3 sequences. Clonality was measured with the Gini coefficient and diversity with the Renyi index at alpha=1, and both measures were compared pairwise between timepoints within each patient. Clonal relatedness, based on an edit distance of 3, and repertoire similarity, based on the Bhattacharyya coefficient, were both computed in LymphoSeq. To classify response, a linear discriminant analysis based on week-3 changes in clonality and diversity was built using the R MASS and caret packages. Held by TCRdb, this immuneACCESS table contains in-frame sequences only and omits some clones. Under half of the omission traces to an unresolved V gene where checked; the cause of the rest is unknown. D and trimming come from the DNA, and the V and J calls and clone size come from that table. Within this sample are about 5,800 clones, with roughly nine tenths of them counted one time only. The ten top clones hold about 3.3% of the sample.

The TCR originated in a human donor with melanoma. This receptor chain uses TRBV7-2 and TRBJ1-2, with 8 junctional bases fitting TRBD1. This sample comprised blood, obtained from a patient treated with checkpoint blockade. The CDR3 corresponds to CASSTQGGTGGIYGYTF. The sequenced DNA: TGTGCCAGCAGCACGCAAGGGGGGACAGGAGGGATTTATGGCTACACCTTC.